Following are 25 T cell receptor beta chains from one sample sequenced in a study of blood T cell repertoires in COVID-19. The data were produced by immunoSEQ multiplex PCR, yet TCRdb's version contains in-frame clones alone and is incomplete. This table holds about 250,000 clones, over 75% found once. Sequenced input: peripheral blood. These receptors were taken from a human donor with COVID-19, enrolled during active disease. The donor label of this sample is uncertain.

The chain links TRBV6-5 to TRBJ2-7; 8 bases align to TRBD1. V dropped 5 bases and J dropped 5; count of bases not matched to a gene: 8. Looked up from germline, CDR1 is MNHEY and CDR2 is SVGAGI. The CDR3 has 14 amino acids. In nucleotides, the CDR3 is TGTGCCAGCAGTAACGGACAGGGCGGAAACGAGCAGTACTTC. This encodes CASSNGQGGNEQYF.

The chain carries TRBV2 and TRBJ2-5; D might be TRBD2 (5 bases). Germline CDR1 is SNHLY and CDR2 is FYNNEI. This CDR3 contains 14 residues. V lost 0 bases and J 7 bases, leaving 12 bases between the germline ends. In DNA, the CDR3 is TGTGCCAGCAGTGAAGCGCGAGCGGATGGGACCCAGTACTTC. It encodes CASSEARADGTQYF.

The chain joins TRBV4-1 to TRBJ1-2; 9 bases are shared with TRBD1. V lost 1 base and J lost 4; bases outside the gene matches: 4. The CDR3 consists of 15 residues. Looked up from germline, CDR1 is MGHRA and CDR2 is YSYEKL. The CDR3: CASSQGDRAVYGYTF. In nucleotides, the CDR3 is TGCGCCAGCAGCCAAGGGGACAGGGCCGTCTATGGCTACACCTTC.

The chain links TRBV5-1 to TRBJ2-7, with D perhaps TRBD1 (6 bases). Trimming took off 2 bases at V and 2 bases at J, with 8 bases between the two ends. CDR1 and CDR2 from the germline V gene are SGHRS and YFSETQ. The CDR3 spans 13 residues. This CDR3 is CASSLQGTYEQYF. The CDR3 DNA reads as TGCGCCAGCAGCTTACAGGGAACCTACGAGCAGTACTTC.

This clone has a single count. The chain employs TRBV5-5 and TRBJ2-3; 7 nucleotides line up with TRBD1. Per germline, CDR1 SGHKS and CDR2 YYEKEE (reference sequence). With 0 bases clipped from V and 3 bases from J, the junction kept 7 bases outside the gene matches. The CDR3 contains 16 residues. The CDR3 protein is CASSLEARQGTDTQYF. DNA for the CDR3: TGTGCCAGCAGCTTGGAGGCTCGACAGGGAACAGATACGCAGTATTTT.

A single count supports this clone. V gene TRBV6-1 combines with J gene TRBJ2-7; D possibly corresponds to TRBD2 (7 bases). The CDR3 totals 15 residues. Trimming removed 2 bases from V and 1 base from J, with 12 bases in between. Per the germline V gene, CDR1 is MNHNS and CDR2 is SASEGT. The CDR3 nucleotides read TGTGCCAGCAGTGAAAGTGCGGGGGCTTCCTACGAGCAGTACTTC. It is translated as CASSESAGASYEQYF.

The rearrangement links TRBV5-1 to TRBJ2-2; no definite D call. Germline V gene lookup returns CDR1 SGHRS and CDR2 YFSETQ. Trimming removed 4 bases at V and 2 bases at J, with 9 bases between. The CDR3 is 14 residues long. The CDR3 sequence: CASSLTVNTGELFF. In nucleotides, the CDR3 is TGCGCCAGCAGCCTTACGGTTAACACCGGGGAGCTGTTTTTT.

The chain recombines TRBV5-1 with TRBJ2-7, with 9 bases matching TRBD1. CDR3 length: 13 residues. V shed 5 bases, J shed 6 bases, and the junction held 6 bases outside the gene matches. Germline CDR1 is SGHRS and CDR2 is YFSETQ. The CDR3 reads CASRSDRGGEQYF. The CDR3 nucleotides are TGCGCCAGCAGGTCGGACAGGGGAGGCGAGCAGTACTTC.

The chain joins TRBV12-3 or TRBV12-4 to TRBJ2-5, with a weak D call TRBD1 (6 bases). Deletions cut 7 bases from V and 2 bases from J, with 11 bases between. The CDR3 covers 13 residues. The CDR3 region is CASNLDSQETQYF. CDR3 nucleotide sequence: TGTGCCAGCAACTTGGACAGTCAAGAGACCCAGTACTTC.

This clone was counted a single time. The gene calls are TRBV27 and TRBJ1-2; D remains ambiguous. Trimming cost V 6 bases and J 5 bases, with 16 bases left between them. This CDR3 has 14 residues. Germline CDR1 reads MNHEY; CDR2 reads SMNVEV (reference sequence). In DNA, the CDR3 is TGTGCCAGCAGGCGGGCCGACGGTGGATATGGCTACACCTTC. Amino acids: CASRRADGGYGYTF.

The chain combines TRBV11-3 with TRBJ2-1, with 9 bases matching TRBD2. The germline V gene encodes CDR1 SGHNT and CDR2 YENEEA. The length of the CDR3 is 14 residues. J gave up 13 bases and V 4 bases, and 11 bases lay outside the gene matches. The DNA of the CDR3 is TGTGCCAGCAGCTCAGACGTACTAGCGGGTGTACAGTTCTTC. It encodes CASSSDVLAGVQFF.

The rearrangement uses TRBV11-3 and TRBJ2-1, with D perhaps matching TRBD1 (6 bases). V shed 4 bases and J shed 9 bases, with 13 bases lying between them. The CDR3 length is 13 residues. The germline V gene encodes CDR1 SGHNT and CDR2 YENEEA. The CDR3: CASSYPGAAEQFF. CDR3 in DNA: TGTGCCAGCAGCTACCCAGGGGCCGCTGAGCAGTTCTTC.

The chain is built from TRBV19 and TRBJ2-3; TRBD1 matches at 10 bases. CDR1 and CDR2 from the germline V gene are LNHDA and SQIVND (reference sequence). The CDR3 has 16 residues. The trim removed 5 bases at V and 3 bases at J, leaving 8 bases unmatched. The CDR3 here is CASSPRTGGGTDTQYF. CDR3 in DNA: TGTGCCAGTAGTCCGAGGACAGGGGGAGGAACAGATACGCAGTATTTT.

J is TRBJ1-1 and V is TRBV6-5; tentatively, D is TRBD1 (6 bases). Looked up from germline, CDR1 is MNHEY and CDR2 is SVGAGI. V lost 2 bases and J 1 base, leaving 14 bases between the germline ends. CDR3 length equals 16 residues. CDR3 in DNA: TGTGCCAGCAGTTACAACAGGGATTTCCCGAACACTGAAGCTTTCTTT. Amino acid sequence: CASSYNRDFPNTEAFF.

This clone was observed a single time. The rearrangement joins TRBV3-1 (or the pseudogene TRBV3-2) to TRBJ1-6; D is undetermined. The CDR3 sequence is 13 residues long. Germline V gene sequence: CDR1 LGHDT, CDR2 YNNKEL (reference sequence). With 5 bases removed from V and 12 bases from J, the gap between germline ends came to 14 bases. The chain's CDR3 is CASSGSGREPLHF. CDR3 in DNA: TGTGCCAGCAGCGGGTCGGGGAGGGAACCCCTCCACTTT.

The chain couples TRBV28 to TRBJ1-6; D perhaps matches TRBD1 (6 bases). The CDR3 runs to 15 residues. Trimming took off 4 bases at V and 5 bases at J, with 12 bases between the two ends. Germline V gives CDR1 MDHEN, CDR2 SYDVKM. CDR3 nucleotides: TGTGCCAGCAGTTCGTGGACAGCTGATAATTCACCCCTCCACTTT. Translation: CASSSWTADNSPLHF.

As concerns this clone: An end of the junction differs from the germline gene, which may be a read error. The rearrangement uses TRBV7-7 and TRBJ2-2; D is perhaps TRBD1 or TRBD2 (5 bases each). The CDR3 covers 15 residues. Germline V gene sequence: CDR1 SSHAT, CDR2 FNYEAQ (reference sequence). The chain's CDR3 is CASSLEGTNTGELFF. Here the CDR3 DNA reads TGTGCTAGCAGCTTAGAGGGGACGAACACCGGGGAGCTGTTTTTT.

This clone came up a few times. This sequence joins TRBV7-6 and TRBJ2-1; 7 positions match TRBD2. This CDR3 contains 13 residues. V lost 6 bases and J lost 5; bases outside the gene matches: 4. The germline V gene encodes CDR1 SGHVS and CDR2 FNYEAQ. CDR3 in DNA: TGTGCCAGCAGTTTCCGGGGGGACAATGAGCAGTTCTTC. Residues: CASSFRGDNEQFF.

The rearrangement uses TRBV6-6 and TRBJ2-7; 8 bases are a match to TRBD1. Per the germline V gene, CDR1 is MNHNY and CDR2 is SVGAGI (reference sequence). V shed 4 bases, J shed 2 bases, and the junction held 4 bases outside the gene matches. The CDR3 is made up of 14 amino acids. Here the CDR3 reads CASSFWTGTYEQYF. The CDR3 coding sequence is TGTGCCAGCAGTTTCTGGACAGGGACCTACGAGCAGTACTTC.

The V call is TRBV28, the J call TRBJ1-3, with TRBD1 matching 7 bases. V was clipped by 6 bases and J by 3 bases; unmatched bases: 5. The CDR3 loop spans 14 amino acids. Germline V gene data show CDR1 as MDHEN and CDR2 as SYDVKM. The CDR3 sequence: CASREGASGNTIYF. CDR3 DNA: TGTGCCAGCAGAGAGGGGGCGAGTGGAAACACCATATATTTT. Using reference TRBV28 and TRBJ1-3 for the parts outside the CDR3, the full variable domain is DVKVTQSSRYLVKRTGEKVFLECVQDMDHENMFWYRQDPGLGLRLIYFSYDVKMKEKGDIPEGYSVSREKKERFSLILESASTNQTSMYLCASREGASGNTIYFGEGSWLTVV.

About this clone: The junction does not match germline at one end; this may be a read error. This CDR3 reads CASSTSQYNEQFF. CDR3 bases: TGTGCTAGCAGTACCTCCCAGTACAATGAGCAGTTCTTC. The chain links TRBV7-7 to TRBJ2-1; D gene ambiguous. The CDR3 runs 13 residues. Germline V CDR1 and CDR2: SSHAT, FNYEAQ (reference sequence).

This chain links TRBV3-1 (or the pseudogene TRBV3-2) with TRBJ1-1; a possible D gene is TRBD1 (6 bases). CDR3 length: 12 residues. V lost 3 bases and J lost 8, with 10 bases in between. Germline values: CDR1 LGHDT, CDR2 YNNKEL (reference sequence). The CDR3 nucleotides are TGTGCCAGCAGCCAGGGGGCTTTGGAAGCTTTCTTT. It encodes CASSQGALEAFF.

The chain employs TRBV18 and TRBJ2-4; D unclear. The V end was cut by 0 bases, the J end by 1 base, with 4 bases between. The V gene's germline CDR1 is KGHSH and CDR2 LQKENI. The CDR3 totals 14 residues. The CDR3 sequence: CASSPPSAKNIQYF. DNA of the CDR3: TGTGCCAGCTCACCACCTAGCGCCAAAAACATTCAGTACTTC.

This clone was seen only a few times. CDR3 residues: CASSHDSSGNTIYF. CDR3 DNA sequence: TGTGCCAGCAGCCATGACAGCTCTGGAAACACCATATATTTT. The rearrangement joins TRBV28 to TRBJ1-3; weak D call: TRBD1 (5 bases). Germline V gene lookup returns CDR1 MDHEN and CDR2 SYDVKM. The V end lost 6 bases, the J end lost 0 bases, and 9 bases lay between the germline ends. The CDR3 has 14 residues.

The V call is TRBV7-9, the J call TRBJ2-2, with a possible D match to TRBD2 (6 bases). The germline V gene encodes CDR1 SEHNR and CDR2 FQNEAQ (reference sequence). V lost 3 bases and J 0 bases, leaving 8 bases between the germline ends. The CDR3 covers 15 residues. The CDR3 nucleotides are TGTGCCAGCAGCTTTTCTAGCGCGAACACCGGGGAGCTGTTTTTT. Its protein is CASSFSSANTGELFF.